Sequencing of this T cell receptor (beta chain) was carried out in a study of OX40 agonist ivuxolimab in advanced cancers. This CDR3 is built from 13 residues. Per the germline V gene, CDR1 is MNHNY and CDR2 is SVGAGI (reference sequence). Trimming pared 4 bases from V and 3 bases from J, leaving 9 bases between. Assay used: immunoSEQ multiplex PCR; TCRdb lists only in-frame clones, some missing. The sample lists about 71,000 clones; about 81% were seen once. V is TRBV6-6 and J is TRBJ1-1; unclear D gene. The receptor was derived from an adult with an advanced solid tumor such as melanoma, head and neck, liver or kidney cancer. The sample in question was CD4+ or CD8+ T cells sorted from blood, obtained in a trial of the OX40 agonist ivuxolimab. The CDR3 DNA is TGTGCCAGCAGTTCTGACGGGGACACTGAAGCTTTCTTT. It encodes CASSSDGDTEAFF.